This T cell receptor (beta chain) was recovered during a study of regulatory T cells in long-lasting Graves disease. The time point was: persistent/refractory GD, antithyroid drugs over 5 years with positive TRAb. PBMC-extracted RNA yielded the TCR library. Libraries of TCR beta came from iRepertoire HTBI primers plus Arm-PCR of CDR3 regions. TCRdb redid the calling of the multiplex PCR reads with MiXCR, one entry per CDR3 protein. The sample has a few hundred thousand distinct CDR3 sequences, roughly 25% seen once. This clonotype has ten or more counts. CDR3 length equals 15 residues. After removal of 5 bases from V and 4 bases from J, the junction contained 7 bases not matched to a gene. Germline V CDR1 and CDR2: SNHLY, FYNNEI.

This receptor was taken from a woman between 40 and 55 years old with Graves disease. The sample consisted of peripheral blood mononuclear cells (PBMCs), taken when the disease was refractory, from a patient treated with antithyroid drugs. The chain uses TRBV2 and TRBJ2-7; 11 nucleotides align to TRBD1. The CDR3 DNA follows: TGTGCCAGCAGTCCTCGGGACAGGGGGATATACGAGCAGTACTTC. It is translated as CASSPRDRGIYEQYF. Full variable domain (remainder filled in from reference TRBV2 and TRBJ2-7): EPEVTQTPSHQVTQMGQEVILRCVPISNHLYFYWYRQILGQKVEFLVSFYNNEISEKSEIFDDQFSVERPDGSNFTLKIRSTKLEDSAMYFCASSPRDRGIYEQYFGPGTRLTVT.